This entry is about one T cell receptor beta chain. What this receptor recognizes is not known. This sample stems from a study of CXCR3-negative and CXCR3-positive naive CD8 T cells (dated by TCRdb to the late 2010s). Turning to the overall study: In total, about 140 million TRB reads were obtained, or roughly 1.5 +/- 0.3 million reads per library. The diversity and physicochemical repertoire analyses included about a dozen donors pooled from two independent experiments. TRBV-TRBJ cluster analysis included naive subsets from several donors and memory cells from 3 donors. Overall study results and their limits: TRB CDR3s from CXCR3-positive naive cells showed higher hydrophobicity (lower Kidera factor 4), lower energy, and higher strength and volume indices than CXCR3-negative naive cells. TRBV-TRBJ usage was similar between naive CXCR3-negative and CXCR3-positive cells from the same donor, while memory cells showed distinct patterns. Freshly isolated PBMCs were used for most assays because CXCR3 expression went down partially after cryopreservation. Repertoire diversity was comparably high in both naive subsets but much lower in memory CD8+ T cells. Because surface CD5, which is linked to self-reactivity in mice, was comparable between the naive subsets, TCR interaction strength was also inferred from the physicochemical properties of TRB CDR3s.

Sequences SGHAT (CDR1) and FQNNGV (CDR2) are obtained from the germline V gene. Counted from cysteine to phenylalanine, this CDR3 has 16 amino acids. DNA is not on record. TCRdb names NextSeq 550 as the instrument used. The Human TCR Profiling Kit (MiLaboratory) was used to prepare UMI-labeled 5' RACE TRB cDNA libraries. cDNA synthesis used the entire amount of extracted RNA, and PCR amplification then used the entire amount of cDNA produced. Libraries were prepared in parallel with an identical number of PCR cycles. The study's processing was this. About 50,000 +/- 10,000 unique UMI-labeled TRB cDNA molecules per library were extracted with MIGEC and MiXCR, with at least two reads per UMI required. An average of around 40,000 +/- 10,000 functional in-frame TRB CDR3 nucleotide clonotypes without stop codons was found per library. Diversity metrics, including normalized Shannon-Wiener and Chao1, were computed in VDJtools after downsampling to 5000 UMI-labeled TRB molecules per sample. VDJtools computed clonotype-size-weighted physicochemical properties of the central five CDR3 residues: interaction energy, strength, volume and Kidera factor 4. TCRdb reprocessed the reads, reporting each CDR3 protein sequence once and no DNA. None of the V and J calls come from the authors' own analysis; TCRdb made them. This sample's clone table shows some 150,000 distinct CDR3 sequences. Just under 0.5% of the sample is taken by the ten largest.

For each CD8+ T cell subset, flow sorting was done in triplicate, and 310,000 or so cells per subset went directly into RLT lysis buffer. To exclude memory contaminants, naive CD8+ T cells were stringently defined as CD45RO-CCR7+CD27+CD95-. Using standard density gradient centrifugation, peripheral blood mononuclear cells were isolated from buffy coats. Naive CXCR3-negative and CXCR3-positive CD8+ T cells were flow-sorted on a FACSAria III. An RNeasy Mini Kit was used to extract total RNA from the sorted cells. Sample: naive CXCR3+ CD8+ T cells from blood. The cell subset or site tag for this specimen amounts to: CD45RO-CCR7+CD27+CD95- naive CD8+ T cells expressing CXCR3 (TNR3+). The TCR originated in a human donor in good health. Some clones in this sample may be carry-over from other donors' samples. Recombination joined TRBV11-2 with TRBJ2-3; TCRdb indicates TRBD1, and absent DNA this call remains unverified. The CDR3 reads CASSLRRRDHTDTQYF.